The sequence of this TCR beta chain was determined in a study of cytomegalovirus exposure and HLA in healthy donors. In the study overall: An earlier analysis identified 117 million unique TCR beta sequences in 150 million to 200 million T cells. Study results and caveats: The study found most TCR sequences rare, yet found some public TCRs in many donors. In a later analysis, an Asian-associated ancestry cluster reportedly showed fewer N-insertions than the roughly 710-donor mean.

Note on this clone: Its antigen is undetermined.

The PCR ran on 60 Vbeta and 13 Jbeta primers. The method was immunoSEQ multiplex PCR; TCRdb's version includes in-frame clones alone and lacks a portion of them. The table shows 55,000 to 80,000 clones, with less than 80% occurring only once. The CDR3 contains 14 residues. CDR1 is SGHRS and CDR2 is YFSETQ in the germline V gene. V shed 4 bases, J shed 2 bases, and the junction held 5 bases outside the gene matches. The sequence was obtained from a man aged 55 to 70 in good health and CMV-seropositive. Sequenced input: PBMCs. This chain connects TRBV5-1 to TRBJ1-2, with TRBD1 matching 7 bases. The CDR3: CASSRRQGNYGYTF. The CDR3 DNA reads as TGCGCCAGCAGCAGGAGACAGGGCAACTATGGCTACACCTTC.